The present T cell receptor beta chain was sequenced within a study of a mutant IDH1 vaccine in newly diagnosed glioma. The overall study: Vaccination followed radiotherapy alone by 4-6 weeks, or accompanied temozolomide cycles. Mean patient age was approximately 39 years; around 60% were male and approximately 40% female.

Whole-study findings and limits: The vaccine induced immune responses, and these occurred in about 95% of patients.

A remark on this clone: Its antigen is unknown.

Clones were read by immunoSEQ multiplex PCR, and TCRdb kept only the in-frame ones, dropping some. The data contain some 80,000 clones, about 85% of them singletons. V was shortened by 3 bases and J by 5 bases, with 11 bases between the two germline ends. Germline loops: CDR1 WNHNN, CDR2 SYGVQD (reference sequence). This CDR3 has 13 amino acids. Time point of the sample: week 23, last vaccination. A 20-mer mutant IDH1 peptide at 300 ug was injected subcutaneously with topical imiquimod. The donors' diagnosis was new WHO grade 3 or 4 astrocytoma that was IDH1-mutant and ATRX-lost. The gene calls are TRBV10-1 and TRBJ2-7; D uncertain. Source: PBMCs, taken from a glioma patient whose treatment included an IDH1 peptide vaccine. This receptor was identified in a woman between 45 and 65 years old with glioma. CDR3 nucleotides: TGCGCCAGCAGTGACCTTAGGGCTAACGAGCAGTACTTC. This encodes CASSDLRANEQYF.